This TCR beta chain originates from a study of T cells in Graves' hyperthyroidism and ophthalmopathy. Findings and limits, study-wide: The model anticipated ophthalmopathy a median about six months pre-onset. Stable hyperthyroidism was separated from ophthalmopathy by a model based on 13 V-J features. The blood repertoire included most of the expanded thyroid clonotypes above 0.001.

Amplification targeted TCR beta CDR3 regions from RNA transcripts. Using the HTBI primer set, a first-round RT-PCR was run on the TCR CDR3. In TCRdb, the multiplex PCR reads were re-called with MiXCR into one record per CDR3 protein. The table shows 480,000 or so distinct CDR3 sequences, with around 50% occurring only once. Note on this clonotype: What it recognizes is unknown.

Between the trimmed V and J ends, which lost 5 bases and 7 bases, there was a span of 21 bases. CDR1 and CDR2 from the germline V gene are SEHNR and FQNEAQ (reference sequence). The CDR3 runs 16 residues. Diagnosis rested on symptoms, serum thyroxine and TRAb, thyroid ultrasound, and orbital computed tomography. The V gene is TRBV7-9, the J gene TRBJ1-5; the D gene is possibly TRBD1 (6 bases). Input material: peripheral blood or thyroid tissue (not recorded which). This clonotype originated in an adult woman with Graves' disease, either hyperthyroidism or ophthalmopathy (not recorded which). CDR3 in DNA: TGTGCCAGCAGCCCCAACGGGGGGGGCTTGGAACAGCCCCAGCATTTT. It translates to CASSPNGGGLEQPQHF.